This T cell receptor beta chain was profiled in a study of molecular identifiers for immune sequencing clone quantification. There are many counts of this clonotype. Its target is unknown. Library preparation followed earlier protocols using designated TCR primers. TCRdb passed the PCR reads through MiXCR, listing each CDR3 protein once. The sample yields under 600,000 distinct CDR3 sequences, about a fifth seen once. This CDR3 is 9 amino acids long. CDR1 and CDR2 (germline): SNHLY, FYNNEI. Sorted naive CD8 T cells, roughly 19,000 to 1,100,000, were sequenced from 10%, 30% or 50% RNA. Study-wide results and caveats: In CMV-specific effectors, clones above 20 copies held over 99% of molecules; naive, under 1%. Barcode collisions between identical TCR molecules could shrink estimates of highly expanded clone sizes.

This receptor was identified in a human donor in good health. Some libraries in this study had Jurkat cell RNA spiked in. Sequencing input: naive CD8+ T cells from blood, with Jurkat cell RNA spiked in. Regarding subset: FACS-sorted CD8+CD4-CCR7+CD45RA+ naive T cells. The V and J genes are TRBV2 and TRBJ1-1; maybe TRBD1 (5 bases). CDR3 in DNA: TGTGCGGGGGGCACTGAAGCTTTCTTT. This translates into CAGGTEAFF.